This TCR beta chain was recovered during a study of blood T cell repertoires in COVID-19. Seattle researchers signed up patients amid active infection and tracked them longitudinally. Per the study methods: Reference gene primers were amplified, and this amplification served to estimate nucleated cell counts. The table came from immunoSEQ multiplex PCR; TCRdb's copy has only in-frame clones and leaves some out. V and J calls and clone size follow that table, whereas D and trimming were derived from the DNA. The top ten clones hold roughly a third of a sample with roughly 84,000 clones, about 73% of them seen once. In germline, CDR1 is KGHSH, CDR2 LQKENI. V lost 1 base and J 2 bases, leaving 12 bases between the germline ends. CDR3 length: 15 amino acids.

This chain uses TRBV18 with TRBJ2-7, with D perhaps matching TRBD1 (5 bases). Sequenced sample: peripheral blood. The TCR originated in a man in his sixties with COVID-19, enrolled during active disease. The CDR3 is CASSPQSDRAYEQYF. Here the CDR3 DNA reads TGTGCCAGCTCACCACAGAGCGACAGAGCCTACGAGCAGTACTTC.